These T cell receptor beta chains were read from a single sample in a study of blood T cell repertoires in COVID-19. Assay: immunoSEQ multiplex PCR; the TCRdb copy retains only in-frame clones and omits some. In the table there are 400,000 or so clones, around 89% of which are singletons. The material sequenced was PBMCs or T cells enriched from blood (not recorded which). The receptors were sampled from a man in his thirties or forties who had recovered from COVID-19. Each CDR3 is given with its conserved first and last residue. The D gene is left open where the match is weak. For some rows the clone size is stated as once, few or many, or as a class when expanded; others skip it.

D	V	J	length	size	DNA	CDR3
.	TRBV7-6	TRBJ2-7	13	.	TGTGCCAGCAGCCCCGGGACATACTACGAGCAGTACTTC	CASSPGTYYEQYF
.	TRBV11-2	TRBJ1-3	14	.	TGTGCCAGCAGGTCGGTGGTCTCTGGAAACACCATATATTTT	CASRSVVSGNTIYF
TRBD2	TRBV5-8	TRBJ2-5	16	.	TGTGCCAGCAGCCTCCAACTAGGGACTAGCGGAGAGACCCAGTACTTC	CASSLQLGTSGETQYF
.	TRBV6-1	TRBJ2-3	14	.	TGTGCCAGCACTGGCCTAGCCAATTCCCGTGGGCAGTATTTT	CASTGLANSRGQYF
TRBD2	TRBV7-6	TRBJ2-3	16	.	TGTGCCAGCAGCCCTCTAACTAGCGGGACTACAGATACGCAGTATTTT	CASSPLTSGTTDTQYF
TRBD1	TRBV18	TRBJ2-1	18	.	TGTGCCAGCTCACCACTATCCGGACAGGGGAGCTCCTACAATGAGCAGTTCTTC	CASSPLSGQGSSYNEQFF
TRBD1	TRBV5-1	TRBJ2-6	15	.	TGCGCCAGCAGGAGACAGGGGGACGGGGCCAACGTCCTGACTTTC	CASRRQGDGANVLTF
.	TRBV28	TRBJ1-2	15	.	TGTGCCAGCAGTTTAATTGGTACAGGGAGATATGGCTACACCTTC	CASSLIGTGRYGYTF
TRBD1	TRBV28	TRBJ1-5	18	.	TGTGCCAGCAGTTTATACCCCCGACATGGAGGGGGCTATCAGCCCCAGCATTTT	CASSLYPRHGGGYQPQHF
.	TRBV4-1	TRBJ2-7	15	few	TGCGCCAGCAGCCAAGATCGAGGACTCCCTAACGAGCAGTACTTC	CASSQDRGLPNEQYF